This paragraph covers one T cell receptor beta chain sequence. Its antigen is not known. The source of the sample is a study of cytomegalovirus exposure and HLA in healthy donors. The overall study: Later, an analysis reported that the 120 or so validation repertoires had used the same platform as the approximately 720 first-cohort repertoires. Regarding the study as a whole: According to a later analysis, TCR clusters from the first cohort tended to co-occur in the 90 to 150 validation repertoires.

Sequenced by immunoSEQ multiplex PCR; TCRdb stores in-frame clones only, minus some. This sample has around 180,000 clones, with approximately 88% found just once. Per germline, CDR1 MGHDK and CDR2 SYGVNS. The CDR3 spans 15 residues. The ends lost 3 bases at V and 3 bases at J; junction bases unmatched: 5. The rearrangement uses TRBV25-1 and TRBJ2-5; TRBD2 aligns across 9 bases. The clonotype was recovered from a man aged 18 to 29 in good health and CMV-seropositive. Sequencing was performed on PBMCs. CDR3 loop: CASSDSGRAEETQYF. As DNA, the CDR3 is TGTGCCAGCAGTGATAGCGGGAGAGCGGAAGAGACCCAGTACTTC.